Sequencing of this TCR beta chain was carried out in a study of shared clonotypes between healthy human individuals. The overall study: The people who gave samples were a couple of women and a few men aged 18 to 49. Three plates were used per donor for CD4 naive, three for CD4 memory, two for CD8 naive and one for CD8 memory.

Here immunoSEQ multiplex PCR was the method, and the copy in TCRdb shows in-frame clones only, minus some. Among roughly 2,000,000 clones listed, 85% to 95% were seen once. This CDR3 has 15 amino acids. Germline V gene lookup returns CDR1 SNHLY and CDR2 FYNNEI. V trimming: 4 bases; J trimming: 5 bases; junction bases outside the gene matches: 6. CD45RO-negative CD8 cells positively selected for CCR7 made up the naive population, which excluded terminally differentiated effector memory CD45RA+ cells. Of note for this clone: Its antigen remains unknown.

Study conclusions and caveats: Generation probabilities were higher for clonotypes shared across all four sorted-subset donors than for unshared ones.

This chain joins TRBV2 and TRBJ2-1, with TRBD2 matching over 9 bases. The origin of this receptor is a man younger than 35 in good health. The source material was naive CD8+ T cells sorted from blood. CDR3 residues: CASSGARTSDNEQFF. CDR3 DNA: TGTGCCAGCAGTGGGGCTCGGACTAGCGACAATGAGCAGTTCTTC.